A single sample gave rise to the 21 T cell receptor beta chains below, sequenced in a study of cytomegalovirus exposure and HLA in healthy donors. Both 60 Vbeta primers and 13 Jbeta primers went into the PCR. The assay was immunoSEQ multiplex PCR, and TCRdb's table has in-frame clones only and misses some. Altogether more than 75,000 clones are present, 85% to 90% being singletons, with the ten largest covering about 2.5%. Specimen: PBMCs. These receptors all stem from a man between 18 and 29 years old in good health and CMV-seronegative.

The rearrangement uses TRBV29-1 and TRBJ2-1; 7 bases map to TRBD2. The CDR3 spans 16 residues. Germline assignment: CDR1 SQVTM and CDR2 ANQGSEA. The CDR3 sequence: CTTVGPIAGLDNEQFF. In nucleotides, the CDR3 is TGCACCACGGTGGGCCCCATAGCGGGTCTCGACAATGAGCAGTTCTTC.

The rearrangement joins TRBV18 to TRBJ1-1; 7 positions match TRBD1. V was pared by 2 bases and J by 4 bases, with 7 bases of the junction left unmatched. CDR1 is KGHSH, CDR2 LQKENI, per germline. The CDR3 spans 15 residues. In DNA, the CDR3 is TGTGCCAGCTCACCAGAAAAGGGGGCGGGCACTGAAGCTTTCTTT. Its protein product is CASSPEKGAGTEAFF.

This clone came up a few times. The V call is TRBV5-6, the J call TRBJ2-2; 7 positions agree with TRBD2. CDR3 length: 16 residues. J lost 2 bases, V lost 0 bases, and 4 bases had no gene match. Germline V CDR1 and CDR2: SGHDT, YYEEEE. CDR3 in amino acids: CASSLGLAVNTGELFF. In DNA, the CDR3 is TGTGCCAGCAGCTTGGGTCTAGCGGTAAACACCGGGGAGCTGTTTTTT.

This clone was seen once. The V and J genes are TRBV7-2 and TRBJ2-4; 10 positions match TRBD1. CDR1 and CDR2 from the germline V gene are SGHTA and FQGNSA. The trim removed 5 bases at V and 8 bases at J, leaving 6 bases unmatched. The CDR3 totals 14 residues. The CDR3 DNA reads TGTGCCAGCAGCGTAGACAGGGGGCGCGACATTCAGTACTTC. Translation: CASSVDRGRDIQYF.

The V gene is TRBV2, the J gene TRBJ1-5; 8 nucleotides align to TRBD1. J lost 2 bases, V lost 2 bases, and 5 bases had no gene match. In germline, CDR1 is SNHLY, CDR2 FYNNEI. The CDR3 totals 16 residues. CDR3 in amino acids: CASSESRGQGNQPQHF. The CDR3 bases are TGTGCCAGCAGTGAATCCCGGGGACAGGGCAATCAGCCCCAGCATTTT.

CDR3 protein: CASSQSALADHRELFF. The CDR3 DNA reads TGCGCCAGCAGCCAATCGGCCTTAGCTGACCACCGGGAGCTGTTTTTT. The chain uses TRBV4-1 and TRBJ2-2; D is unclear. The CDR3 is 16 residues long. The V end was cut by 2 bases, the J end by 9 bases, with 19 bases between. Germline CDR1 and CDR2: MGHRA and YSYEKL.

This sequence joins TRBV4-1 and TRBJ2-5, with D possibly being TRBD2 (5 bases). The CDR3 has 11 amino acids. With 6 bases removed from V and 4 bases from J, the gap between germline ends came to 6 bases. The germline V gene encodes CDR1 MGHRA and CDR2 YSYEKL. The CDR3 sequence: CASRGLETQYF. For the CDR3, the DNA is TGCGCCAGCAGAGGACTAGAGACCCAGTACTTC.

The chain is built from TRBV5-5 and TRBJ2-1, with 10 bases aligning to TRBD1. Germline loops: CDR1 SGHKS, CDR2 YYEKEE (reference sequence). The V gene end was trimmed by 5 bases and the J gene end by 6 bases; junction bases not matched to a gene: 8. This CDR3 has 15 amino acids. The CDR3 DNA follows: TGTGCCAGCAGTTTAGCCGGGGACAGGGGCAATGAGCAGTTCTTC. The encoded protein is CASSLAGDRGNEQFF.

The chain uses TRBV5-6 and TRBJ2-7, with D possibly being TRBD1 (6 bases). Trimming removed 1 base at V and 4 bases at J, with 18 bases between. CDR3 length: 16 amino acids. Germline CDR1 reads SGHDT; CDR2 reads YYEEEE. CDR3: CASSLTGIVGRYEQYF. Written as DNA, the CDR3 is TGTGCCAGCAGCTTGACAGGGATAGTCGGCCGTTACGAGCAGTACTTC.

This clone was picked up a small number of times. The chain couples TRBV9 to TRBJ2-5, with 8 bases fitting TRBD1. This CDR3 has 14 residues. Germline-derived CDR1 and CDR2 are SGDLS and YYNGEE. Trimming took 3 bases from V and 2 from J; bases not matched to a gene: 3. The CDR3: CASSAWDRQETQYF. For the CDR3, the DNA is TGTGCCAGCAGCGCCTGGGACAGGCAAGAGACCCAGTACTTC.

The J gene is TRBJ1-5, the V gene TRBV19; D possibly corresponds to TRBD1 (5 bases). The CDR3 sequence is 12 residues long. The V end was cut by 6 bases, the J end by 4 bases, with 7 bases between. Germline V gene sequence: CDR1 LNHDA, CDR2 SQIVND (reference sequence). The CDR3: CASRGPNQPQHF. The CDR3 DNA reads TGTGCCAGTAGGGGGCCGAATCAGCCCCAGCATTTT. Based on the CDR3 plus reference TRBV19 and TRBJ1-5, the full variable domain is DGGITQSPKYLFRKEGQNVTLSCEQNLNHDAMYWYRQDPGQGLRLIYYSQIVNDFQKGDIAEGYSVSREKKESFPLTVTSAQKNPTAFYLCASRGPNQPQHFGDGTRLSIL.

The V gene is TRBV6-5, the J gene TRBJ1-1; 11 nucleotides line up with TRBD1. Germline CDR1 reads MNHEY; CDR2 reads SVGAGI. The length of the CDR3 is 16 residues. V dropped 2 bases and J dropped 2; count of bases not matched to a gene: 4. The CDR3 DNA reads TGTGCCAGCAGTTACCTGGGACAGGGGGGTAACACTGAAGCTTTCTTT. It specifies CASSYLGQGGNTEAFF.

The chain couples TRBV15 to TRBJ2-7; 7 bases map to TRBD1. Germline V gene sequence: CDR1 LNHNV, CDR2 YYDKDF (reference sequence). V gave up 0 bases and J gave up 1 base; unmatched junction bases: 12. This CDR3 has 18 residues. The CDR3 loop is CATSRDLQDYRGSYEQYF. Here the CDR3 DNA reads TGTGCCACCAGCAGAGACCTCCAAGATTACAGGGGTTCCTACGAGCAGTACTTC. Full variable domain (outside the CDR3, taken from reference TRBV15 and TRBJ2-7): DAMVIQNPRYQVTQFGKPVTLSCSQTLNHNVMYWYQQKSSQAPKLLFHYYDKDFNNEADTPDNFQSRRPNTSFCFLDIRSPGLGDTAMYLCATSRDLQDYRGSYEQYFGPGTRLTVT.

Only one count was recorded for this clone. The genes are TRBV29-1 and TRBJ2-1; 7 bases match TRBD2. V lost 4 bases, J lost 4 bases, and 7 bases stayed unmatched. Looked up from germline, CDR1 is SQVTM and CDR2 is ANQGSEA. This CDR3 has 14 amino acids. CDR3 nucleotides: TGCAGCGTTGGTGCGGGAGAAAGATACAATGAGCAGTTCTTC. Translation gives CSVGAGERYNEQFF.

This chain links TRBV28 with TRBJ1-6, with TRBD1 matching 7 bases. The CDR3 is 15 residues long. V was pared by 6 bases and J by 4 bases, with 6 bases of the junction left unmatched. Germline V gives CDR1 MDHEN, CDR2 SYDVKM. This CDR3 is CASSLQGRYNSPLHF. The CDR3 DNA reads TGTGCCAGCAGCCTACAGGGGCGGTATAATTCACCCCTCCACTTT.

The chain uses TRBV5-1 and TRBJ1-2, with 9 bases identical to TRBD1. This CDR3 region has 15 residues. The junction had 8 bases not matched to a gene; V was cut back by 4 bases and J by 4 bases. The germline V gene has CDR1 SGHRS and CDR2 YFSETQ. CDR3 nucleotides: TGCGCCAGCAGCGAGTCGGGACAGGGAGTCTATGGCTACACCTTC. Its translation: CASSESGQGVYGYTF.

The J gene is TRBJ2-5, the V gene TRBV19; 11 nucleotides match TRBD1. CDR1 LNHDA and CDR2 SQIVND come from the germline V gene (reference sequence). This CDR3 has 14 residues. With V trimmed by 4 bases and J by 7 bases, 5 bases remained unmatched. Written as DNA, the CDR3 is TGTGCCAGTAGTAAAGGACAGGGGGCGAGGACCCAGTACTTC. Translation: CASSKGQGARTQYF.

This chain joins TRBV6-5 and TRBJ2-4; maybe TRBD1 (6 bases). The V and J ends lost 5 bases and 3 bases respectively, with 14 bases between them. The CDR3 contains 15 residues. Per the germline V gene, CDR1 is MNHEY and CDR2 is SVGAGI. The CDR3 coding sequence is TGTGCCAGCAGTAAACAGGGCCTAAACAAAAACATTCAGTACTTC. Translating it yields CASSKQGLNKNIQYF.

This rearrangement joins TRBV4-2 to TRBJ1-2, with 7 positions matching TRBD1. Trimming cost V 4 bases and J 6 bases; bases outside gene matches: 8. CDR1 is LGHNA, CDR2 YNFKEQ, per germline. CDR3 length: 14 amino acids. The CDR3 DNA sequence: TGTGCCAGCAGCCGTACAGACAGGGTGGATGGCTACACCTTC. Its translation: CASSRTDRVDGYTF.

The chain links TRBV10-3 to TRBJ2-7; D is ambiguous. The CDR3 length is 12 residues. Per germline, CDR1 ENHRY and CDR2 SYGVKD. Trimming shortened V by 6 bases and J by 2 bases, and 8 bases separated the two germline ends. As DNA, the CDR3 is TGTGCCATCAGGGGCGATACCTACGAGCAGTACTTC. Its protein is CAIRGDTYEQYF.

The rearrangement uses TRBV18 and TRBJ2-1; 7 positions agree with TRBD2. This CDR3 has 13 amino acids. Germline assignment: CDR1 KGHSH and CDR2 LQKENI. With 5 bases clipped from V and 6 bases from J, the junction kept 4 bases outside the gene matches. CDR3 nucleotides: TGTGCCAGCTCATCCATAGCGGGCAATGAGCAGTTCTTC. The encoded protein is CASSSIAGNEQFF.